Sequencing of this T cell receptor (beta chain) was carried out in a study of patients and donors after allogeneic stem cell transplantation. V gave up 0 bases and J gave up 10 bases; unmatched junction bases: 8. CDR3 length equals 15 residues. The germline V gene encodes CDR1 LGHNA and CDR2 YSLEER. TCRdb called the RT-PCR reads again in MiXCR, with one record for every CDR3 protein. Among approximately 410,000 distinct CDR3 sequences, roughly 17% were seen once, and the ten largest hold roughly 7.2%. The chain links TRBV4-3 to TRBJ1-4; 7 bases align to TRBD1. This sequence originates from a human donor who was either an allogeneic HSCT recipient or a stem cell or donor lymphocyte infusion donor (not recorded which). It is not recorded whose cells these are; they may come from a transplant donor. Sequencing used blood, either unsorted or a sorted T cell fraction (not recorded which). The CDR3 is CASSQDVRGKGKLFF. In DNA, the CDR3 is TGCGCCAGCAGCCAAGATGTCAGGGGGAAAGGAAAACTGTTTTTT.